This T cell receptor (beta chain) was sequenced in a study of early T cells in non-severe SARS-CoV-2 infection (dated by TCRdb to the early 2020s). Notes on the research overall: TCR sequencing used bulk RNA from unsorted whole blood, so alpha and beta chains could not be paired.

The germline V gene supplies CDR1 SGHRS and CDR2 YFSETQ. From its cysteine to its phenylalanine, the CDR3 spans 16 amino acids. The read is trimmed to its CDR3 DNA, 48 bases read in frame from base 1. Trimming takes 4 bases off V and 2 bases off J; junction bases not matched to a gene: 8. Set within a cohort of healthcare workers in London, UK, this nested case-control study involved weekly PCR testing of nasopharyngeal swabs along with blood sampling. Healthcare workers were recruited during the week of the UK lockdown, between 23 and 31 March 2020, and followed weekly for up to about 16 weeks. Receptor amplification or capture employed 5' RACE. Sequencing took place on a NextSeq 500. The TCR library protocol attached unique molecular identifiers to individual cDNA molecules to correct for sequencing error and PCR bias. Both TCR alpha and beta chains were sequenced, and tight co-correlation was observed between alpha and beta sequence abundances in each sample. From the authors' description of their analysis: V gene, J gene and CDR3 annotation of TCR sequences was performed with Decombinator V4. Expanded TCRs were defined as changing significantly between any two time points under a Poisson model with p below 0.0001. TCR abundances were normalised to the total number of TCRs sequenced in each sample and reported as counts per million. TRAV1-2 paired with TRAJ12, TRAJ20 or TRAJ33 defined MAIT TCRs, while TRAV10 paired with TRAJ18 defined iNKT TCRs. VDJdb, accessed 1 November 2021, was searched for CMV, EBV and SARS-CoV-2 annotated TCRs, excluding TCRs annotated for multiple antigens. TCRdb passed the public sequencing reads through fastp at Q25 and MiXCR, retaining productive beta sequences. Identical CDR3 protein sequences are pooled into one entry, listed with their most common genes and DNA. The V and J calls and clone size are TCRdb's, not the authors'. This sample comprises 64,000 or so distinct CDR3 sequences, roughly 12% of them detected only once. 1.3% to 1.5% of the sample lies in the top ten.

This clonotype was observed a single time. This clone's antigen is unknown. Base qualities are not provided; no much larger clone lies one nucleotide away. On its own, one read is weak support. Beyond this particular receptor, the publication reports: Matching against VDJdb was skewed toward anti-spike CD8 responses, likely underestimated virus-specific expansions, and missed private and CD4 specificities.

The chain uses TRBV5-1 and TRBJ2-3; the central 9 bases match TRBD2. The sequencing here drew on whole blood, taken at baseline. The sequence was obtained from an adult who was a healthcare worker with PCR-confirmed SARS-CoV-2 infection or an uninfected control (not recorded which). The CDR3 protein: CASSILTSGNTDTQYF. At the DNA level, the sequence is TGCGCCAGCAGCATACTGACTAGCGGAAACACAGATACGCAGTATTTT.